Shown below are 27 T cell receptor beta chains from a single sample sequenced in a study of blood T cell repertoires in COVID-19. Measured with immunoSEQ multiplex PCR; TCRdb has only the in-frame clones, and not every one. This sample has approximately 100,000 clones; approximately 92% occur once, and the top ten carry 5.7%. Sequencing was performed on peripheral blood. Every receptor here comes from a man aged 50 or older with active COVID-19.

The chain combines TRBV9 with TRBJ2-7; 10 positions match TRBD1. This CDR3 spans 17 amino acids. Trimming at V came to 4 bases and at J to 6 bases, leaving 16 bases not matched to a gene. The germline V gene has CDR1 SGDLS and CDR2 YYNGEE. This CDR3 reads CASSKTGQGRASGEQYF. CDR3 bases: TGTGCCAGCAGCAAAACGGGACAGGGGAGGGCATCCGGCGAGCAGTACTTC.

The CDR3 loop reads CASSLAGERGGELFF. In DNA form, the CDR3 reads TGCGCCAGCAGCCTAGCGGGAGAGCGGGGCGGGGAGCTGTTTTTT. The gene calls are TRBV5-1 and TRBJ2-2; 10 bases are a match to TRBD2. The V gene's germline CDR1 is SGHRS and CDR2 YFSETQ. Trimming took 4 bases from V and 7 from J; bases not matched to a gene: 7. The CDR3 is 15 residues long. The full variable domain, rest sourced from reference TRBV5-1 and TRBJ2-2, is KAGVTQTPRYLIKTRGQQVTLSCSPISGHRSVSWYQQTPGQGLQFLFEYFSETQRNKGNFPGRFSGRQFSNSRSEMNVSTLELGDSALYLCASSLAGERGGELFFGEGSRLTVL.

This sequence joins TRBV6-6 and TRBJ2-3, with 9 bases identical to TRBD2. CDR3 length: 15 amino acids. With 6 bases clipped from V and 2 bases from J, the junction kept 6 bases outside the gene matches. The germline V gene has CDR1 MNHNY and CDR2 SVGAGI (reference sequence). The CDR3 sequence: CASSDGTSFTDTQYF. CDR3 DNA sequence: TGTGCCAGCAGCGATGGGACTAGCTTCACAGATACGCAGTATTTT.

The genes are TRBV19 and TRBJ2-2; 7 bases are shared with TRBD2. CDR3 length equals 13 residues. Germline V CDR1 and CDR2: LNHDA, SQIVND (reference sequence). Trimming at V came to 1 base and at J to 10 bases, leaving 3 bases not matched to a gene. The chain's CDR3 is CASSIVAGEELFF. In DNA form, the CDR3 reads TGTGCCAGTAGTATAGTAGCGGGTGAGGAGCTGTTTTTT. Full variable domain (rest looked up from reference TRBV19 and TRBJ2-2): DGGITQSPKYLFRKEGQNVTLSCEQNLNHDAMYWYRQDPGQGLRLIYYSQIVNDFQKGDIAEGYSVSREKKESFPLTVTSAQKNPTAFYLCASSIVAGEELFFGEGSRLTVL.

This clone was counted a few times. J is TRBJ2-7 and V is TRBV27; TRBD1 aligns across 8 bases. This CDR3 region has 14 residues. J gave up 1 base and V 3 bases, and 2 bases lay outside the gene matches. The germline CDR1 and CDR2 sequences are MNHEY and SMNVEV (reference sequence). The CDR3 region is CASSLGTGSYEQYF. Written as DNA, the CDR3 is TGTGCCAGCAGTTTGGGGACAGGATCCTACGAGCAGTACTTC.

The gene calls are TRBV29-1 and TRBJ2-4; perhaps TRBD2 as D (5 bases). The CDR3 runs 13 residues. The germline gives CDR1 SQVTM, CDR2 ANQGSEA. V dropped 7 bases and J dropped 8 bases, with 18 bases sitting between them. The CDR3 protein is CSARAAETDIQYF. CDR3 coding DNA: TGCAGCGCTCGAGCGGCGGAAACGGACATTCAGTACTTC.

The chain combines TRBV5-1 with TRBJ1-5; no definite D call. V was clipped by 5 bases and J by 7 bases, with 13 bases between them. The germline gives CDR1 SGHRS, CDR2 YFSETQ. CDR3 length equals 13 residues. CDR3 DNA: TGCGCCAGCAGGACCGGGGATGACCAGCCCCAGCATTTT. Translated, it gives CASRTGDDQPQHF.

The genes are TRBV27 and TRBJ2-7, with no clear D. Germline V gene data show CDR1 as MNHEY and CDR2 as SMNVEV (reference sequence). V was trimmed by 3 bases and J by 3 bases, leaving 12 bases between them. The CDR3 runs 14 residues. In DNA, the CDR3 is TGTGCCAGCAGTTTGGCCCAGAGAGGCTACGAGCAGTACTTC. Translation gives CASSLAQRGYEQYF.

The chain combines TRBV7-2 with TRBJ2-1; D gene ambiguous. The V gene lost 7 bases and the J gene lost 3 bases, with 13 bases spanning the gap. Germline V gene data show CDR1 as SGHTA and CDR2 as FQGNSA. The CDR3 runs 14 residues. This CDR3 reads CASKSQRFYNEQFF. CDR3 sequence (DNA): TGTGCCAGCAAATCTCAGAGGTTCTACAATGAGCAGTTCTTC.

The CDR3 region is CASRQQGEGTEAFF. The DNA for the CDR3 is TGCGCCAGCAGGCAACAGGGAGAGGGCACTGAAGCTTTCTTT. J is TRBJ1-1 and V is TRBV5-1; D perhaps matches TRBD1 (6 bases). CDR3 length equals 14 residues. V was cut by 5 bases and J by 4 bases, with 15 bases left in between. Per the germline V gene, CDR1 is SGHRS and CDR2 is YFSETQ.

The chain employs TRBV11-2 and TRBJ1-1; 7 positions match TRBD1. The V and J ends lost 7 bases and 3 bases, in that order; junction bases with no gene match: 11. The CDR3 loop spans 15 amino acids. Germline assignment: CDR1 SGHAT and CDR2 FQNNGV. The CDR3 here is CASTDSRDRYTEAFF. The DNA for the CDR3 is TGTGCCAGCACCGATAGTCGGGACAGATACACTGAAGCTTTCTTT.

The chain employs TRBV5-1 and TRBJ1-2, with a possible D match to TRBD1 (6 bases). The CDR3 is 13 amino acids. The ends were cut back, 0 bases at V and 4 bases at J, with 7 bases in the middle. Germline V gives CDR1 SGHRS, CDR2 YFSETQ. The CDR3, as DNA: TGCGCCAGCAGCTTGGGACAGGTCTATGGCTACACCTTC. Translation gives CASSLGQVYGYTF.

The V and J genes are TRBV20-1 and TRBJ1-5, with a possible D match to TRBD1 (6 bases). Germline V gene lookup returns CDR1 DFQATT and CDR2 SNEGSKA (reference sequence). CDR3 length: 13 amino acids. Trimming cost V 3 bases and J 2 bases, with 8 bases left between them. The DNA of the CDR3 is TGCAGTGCTAGTTCAGGGGGCAATCAGCCCCAGCATTTT. As protein: CSASSGGNQPQHF.

CDR3 nucleotide sequence: TGTGCCAGTAGTGTGACTAGCGGAGAAGCCTACGAGCAGTACTTC. Residues: CASSVTSGEAYEQYF. V and J are TRBV19 and TRBJ2-7; TRBD2 matches 9 bases. The CDR3 is 15 amino acids. V dropped 5 bases and J dropped 2; count of bases not matched to a gene: 7. Germline CDR1 reads LNHDA; CDR2 reads SQIVND (reference sequence).

This chain joins TRBV4-1 and TRBJ2-7; TRBD1 might be the D (6 bases). The CDR3 has 16 residues. Trimming cost V 0 bases and J 2 bases, with 14 bases left between them. Germline V gene data show CDR1 as MGHRA and CDR2 as YSYEKL. In DNA, the CDR3 is TGCGCCAGCAGCCAAGATGGGGGCAGGGACCCCTACGAGCAGTACTTC. Its protein is CASSQDGGRDPYEQYF.

CDR3 residues: CASSVRAGGSYNEQFF. The CDR3 DNA reads as TGCGCCAGCAGCGTCCGAGCGGGAGGTTCCTACAATGAGCAGTTCTTC. J is TRBJ2-1 and V is TRBV5-1; 9 bases map to TRBD2. Trimming took 4 bases from V and 1 from J; bases not matched to a gene: 6. CDR3 size: 16 residues. Germline lookup yields CDR1 SGHRS and CDR2 YFSETQ.

This chain connects TRBV12-5 to TRBJ2-1, with 9 bases fitting TRBD2. The V gene end was trimmed by 7 bases and the J gene end by 9 bases; junction bases not matched to a gene: 19. CDR3 length: 17 amino acids. Looked up from germline, CDR1 is LGHNT and CDR2 is FRNRAP. This chain's CDR3 is CASAGEAVAGVPREQFF. CDR3 nucleotide sequence: TGTGCTAGTGCGGGTGAAGCCGTAGCGGGAGTCCCTCGTGAGCAGTTCTTC.

The V and J genes are TRBV2 and TRBJ1-1; D unclear. The CDR3 totals 12 residues. The germline V gene has CDR1 SNHLY and CDR2 FYNNEI. Trimming left V 6 bases short and J 1 base short, with 6 bases between. CDR3 bases: TGTGCCAGCAGGGCCCCGAACACTGAAGCTTTCTTT. It codes for CASRAPNTEAFF.

The chain couples TRBV9 to TRBJ2-2; 11 bases are shared with TRBD2. CDR1 SGDLS and CDR2 YYNGEE come from the germline V gene. V lost 4 bases, J lost 7 bases, and 9 bases stayed unmatched. This CDR3 has 16 amino acids. In DNA form, the CDR3 reads TGTGCCAGCAGCCCAACTAGCGGGAGTGGAGTCGGGGAGCTGTTTTTT. This encodes CASSPTSGSGVGELFF. The full variable domain, its missing parts supplied by reference TRBV9 and TRBJ2-2, is DSGVTQTPKHLITATGQRVTLRCSPRSGDLSVYWYQQSLDQGLQFLIQYYNGEERAKGNILERFSAQQFPDLHSELNLSSLELGDSALYFCASSPTSGSGVGELFFGEGSRLTVL.

The chain carries TRBV7-2 and TRBJ2-6; 14 nucleotides line up with TRBD2. With V trimmed by 5 bases and J by 9 bases, 12 bases remained unmatched. The CDR3 loop spans 18 amino acids. Germline CDR1 is SGHTA and CDR2 is FQGNSA. The CDR3 here is CASSPKGLAGVIGNVLTF. As DNA, the CDR3 is TGTGCCAGCAGCCCCAAGGGACTAGCGGGAGTAATCGGCAACGTCCTGACTTTC.

V is TRBV7-2 and J is TRBJ2-5; 9 bases map to TRBD2. J lost 5 bases, V lost 1 base, and 5 bases had no gene match. Germline V CDR1 and CDR2: SGHTA, FQGNSA. CDR3 length equals 15 residues. In DNA, the CDR3 is TGTGCCAGCAGCTTAGTAGCGGGAGCGGGGGAGACCCAGTACTTC. It translates to CASSLVAGAGETQYF.

The sample holds a few counts of this clone. The chain carries TRBV18 and TRBJ1-1; 8 bases are shared with TRBD1. Germline CDR1 and CDR2: KGHSH and LQKENI. V gave up 8 bases and J gave up 4 bases; unmatched junction bases: 9. The CDR3 totals 14 residues. The CDR3 nucleotides read TGTGCCAGCACGCCAGGGGGCGTGAGCACTGAAGCTTTCTTT. It yields the protein CASTPGGVSTEAFF.

This rearrangement joins TRBV11-2 to TRBJ1-1; TRBD1 matches 8 bases. With V trimmed by 5 bases and J by 4 bases, 12 bases remained unmatched. This CDR3 has 16 residues. Looked up from germline, CDR1 is SGHAT and CDR2 is FQNNGV. CDR3 amino acids: CASSEEQGGFGTEAFF. The CDR3 DNA reads as TGTGCCAGCAGCGAAGAACAGGGGGGTTTCGGCACTGAAGCTTTCTTT.

V usage is TRBV4-1 and J usage is TRBJ2-7; 9 nucleotides agree with TRBD1. V lost 0 bases to trimming and J lost 2 bases; unmatched junction nucleotides: 5. The CDR3 is made up of 16 amino acids. CDR1 is MGHRA and CDR2 is YSYEKL in the germline V gene. The CDR3 region has the DNA TGCGCCAGCAGCCAAGACGGGACAGGGACAACCTACGAGCAGTACTTC. Its protein product is CASSQDGTGTTYEQYF.

This rearrangement joins TRBV4-1 to TRBJ2-3; a weak D match, TRBD2 (6 bases). Germline V gives CDR1 MGHRA, CDR2 YSYEKL. V was shortened by 0 bases and J by 1 base, with 11 bases between the two germline ends. The CDR3 consists of 16 residues. The CDR3 sequence is CASSQDPGAGTDTQYF. The CDR3 DNA sequence: TGCGCCAGCAGCCAAGATCCGGGAGCGGGCACAGATACGCAGTATTTT.

The CDR3 region has the DNA TGTGCCAGCTCACCAAGGGAGGGTTCCTACGAGCAGTACTTC. It translates to CASSPREGSYEQYF. The rearrangement links TRBV18 to TRBJ2-7; 7 bases match TRBD2. V trimming: 2 bases; J trimming: 1 base; junction bases outside the gene matches: 2. This CDR3 contains 14 residues. Germline lookup yields CDR1 KGHSH and CDR2 LQKENI. The full variable domain, completed using reference TRBV18 and TRBJ2-7, is NAGVMQNPRHLVRRRGQEARLRCSPMKGHSHVYWYRQLPEEGLKFMVYLQKENIIDESGMPKERFSAEFPKEGPSILRIQQVVRGDSAAYFCASSPREGSYEQYFGPGTRLTVT.

This clone was detected once. CDR3 protein: CASSLARVHTEAFF. For the CDR3, the DNA is TGTGCCAGCAGTTTAGCCAGGGTTCACACTGAAGCTTTCTTT. This chain connects TRBV28 to TRBJ1-1, with a tentative D call TRBD1 (5 bases). The CDR3 runs to 14 residues. Trimming removed 2 bases from V and 3 bases from J, with 10 bases in between. Germline V gene sequence: CDR1 MDHEN, CDR2 SYDVKM.